The rows below give T cell receptor beta chains drawn from one sample of a study of T cell repertoires in cytomegalovirus infection. Each CDR3 protein is one row after TCRdb ran MiXCR on the reads. The table has a few hundred thousand distinct CDR3 sequences, under 45% seen once. Antigens of these TCRs are unknown. The input for sequencing was cultured PBMCs, taken from culture after CMV antigen stimulation. The receptor set was obtained from a human donor in good health (CMV status not recorded). Some clones in this sample may be carry-over from other donors' samples. The conserved cysteine and the conserved F or W are not part of the CDR3 here. Clone size is not always given. Where it is, it says once, few, many or a class for expanded clones.

V,J,size,CDR3
TRBV6-6,TRBJ2-7,-,ASDYRGSYEQY
TRBV11-2,TRBJ2-5,few,ASSWRGPETQY
TRBV12-3/TRBV12-4,TRBJ1-2,-,ASRQPQGYGYT
TRBV20-1,TRBJ2-3,-,SARELVGIADTQY
TRBV6-2/TRBV6-3,TRBJ2-3,-,ASSRQAWAQY
TRBV4-1,TRBJ1-5,-,ASSVGRGGNQPQH
TRBV10-3,TRBJ1-4,-,AISGTGLYEKLF
TRBV6-2/TRBV6-3,TRBJ1-5,few,ASSHLLGTQGNQPQH
TRBV6-1,TRBJ1-6,few,ASLQHNYVGSYNSPLH
TRBV7-6,TRBJ2-7,-,ASSAPRTGAYEQY
TRBV19,TRBJ1-6,few,ASSPPDGQAFDSPLH
TRBV7-2,TRBJ2-1,-,ASSLVADEQF
TRBV5-5,TRBJ2-1,-,ASSLGLADEQF
TRBV19,TRBJ2-5,-,ATSRGREGETQY
TRBV6-5,TRBJ1-2,few,ASSYSSQSGYT
TRBV6-5,TRBJ2-3,-,ASNKLGGTDTQY
TRBV7-2,TRBJ2-5,-,ASSPRTGEETQY
TRBV20-1,TRBJ1-6,-,SARAGMGNSPLH
TRBV30,TRBJ1-3,-,AWSVLMGARGNTIY
TRBV7-2,TRBJ2-2,-,ASSLPGRMNTGELF
TRBV4-1,TRBJ2-1,-,ASSHLLLNEQF
TRBV7-9,TRBJ1-1,many,ASSFVGETEAF
TRBV19,TRBJ1-5,few,ASSIARLTAAYSNQPQH
TRBV7-2,TRBJ2-7,-,ASSQIAGVFHEQY
TRBV28,TRBJ2-5,-,ASSLYRGDGQETQY
TRBV14,TRBJ2-3,-,ASSYRAPRQDTQY
TRBV15,TRBJ2-1,-,ATAKQGGPYNEQF